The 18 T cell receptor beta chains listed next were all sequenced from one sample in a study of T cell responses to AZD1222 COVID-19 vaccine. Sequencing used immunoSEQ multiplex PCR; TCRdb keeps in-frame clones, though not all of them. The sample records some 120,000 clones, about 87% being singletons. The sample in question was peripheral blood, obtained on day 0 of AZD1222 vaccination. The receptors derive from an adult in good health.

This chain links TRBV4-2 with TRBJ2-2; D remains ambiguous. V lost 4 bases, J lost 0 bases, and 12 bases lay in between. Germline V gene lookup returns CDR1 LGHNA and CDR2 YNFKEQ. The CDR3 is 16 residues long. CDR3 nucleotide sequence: TGTGCCAGCAGCCCGGTCCGTGGGACGAACACCGGGGAGCTGTTTTTT. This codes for CASSPVRGTNTGELFF.

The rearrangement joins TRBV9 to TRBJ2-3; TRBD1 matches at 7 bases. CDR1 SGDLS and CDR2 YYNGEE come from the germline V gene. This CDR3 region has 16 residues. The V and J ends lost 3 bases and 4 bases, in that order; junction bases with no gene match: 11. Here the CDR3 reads CASSARLQGSADTQYF. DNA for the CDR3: TGTGCCAGCAGCGCCCGTCTACAGGGGAGTGCAGATACGCAGTATTTT.

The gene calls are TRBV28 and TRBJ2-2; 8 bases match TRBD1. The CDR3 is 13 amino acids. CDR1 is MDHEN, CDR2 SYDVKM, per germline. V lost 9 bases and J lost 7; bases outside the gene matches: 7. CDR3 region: CASKTGAIGELFF. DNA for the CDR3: TGTGCCAGTAAGACAGGGGCTATCGGGGAGCTGTTTTTT.

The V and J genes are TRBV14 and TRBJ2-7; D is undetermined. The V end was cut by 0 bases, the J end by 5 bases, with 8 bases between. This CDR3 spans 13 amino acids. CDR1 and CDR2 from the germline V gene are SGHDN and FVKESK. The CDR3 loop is CASSQDSPHEQYF. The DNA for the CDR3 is TGTGCCAGCAGCCAAGACTCTCCCCACGAGCAGTACTTC.

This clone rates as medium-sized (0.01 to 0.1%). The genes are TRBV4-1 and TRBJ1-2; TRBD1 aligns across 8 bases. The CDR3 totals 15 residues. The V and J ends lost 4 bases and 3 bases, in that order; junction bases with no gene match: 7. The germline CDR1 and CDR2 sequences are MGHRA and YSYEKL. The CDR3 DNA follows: TGCGCCAGCAGCCTTAGGGACAGGCCCGACTATGGCTACACCTTC. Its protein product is CASSLRDRPDYGYTF.

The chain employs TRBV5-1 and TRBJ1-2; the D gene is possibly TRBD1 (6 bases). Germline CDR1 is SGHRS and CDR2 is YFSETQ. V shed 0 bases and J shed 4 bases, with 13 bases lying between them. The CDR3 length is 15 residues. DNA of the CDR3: TGCGCCAGCAGCTTGGCCCGGGGACAACTCTATGGCTACACCTTC. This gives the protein CASSLARGQLYGYTF.

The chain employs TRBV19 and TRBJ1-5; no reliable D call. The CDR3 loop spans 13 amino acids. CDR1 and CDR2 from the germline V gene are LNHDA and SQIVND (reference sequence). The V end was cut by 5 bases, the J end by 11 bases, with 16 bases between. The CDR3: CASSWTGRGSQHF. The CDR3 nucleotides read TGTGCCAGTAGTTGGACGGGCCGAGGGTCCCAGCATTTT.

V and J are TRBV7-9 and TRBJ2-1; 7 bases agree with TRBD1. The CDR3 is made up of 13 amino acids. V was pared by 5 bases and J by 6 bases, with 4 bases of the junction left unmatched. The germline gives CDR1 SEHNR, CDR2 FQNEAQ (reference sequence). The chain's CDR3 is CASSRRQGNEQFF. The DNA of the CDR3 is TGTGCCAGCAGCCGTCGACAGGGCAATGAGCAGTTCTTC.

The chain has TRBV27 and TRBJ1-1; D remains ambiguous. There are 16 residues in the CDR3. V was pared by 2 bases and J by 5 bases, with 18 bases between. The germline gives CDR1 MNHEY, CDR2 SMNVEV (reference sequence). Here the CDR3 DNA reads TGTGCCAGCAGTTTAGAACCATCCAGGATCGCGACTGAAGCTTTCTTT. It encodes CASSLEPSRIATEAFF.

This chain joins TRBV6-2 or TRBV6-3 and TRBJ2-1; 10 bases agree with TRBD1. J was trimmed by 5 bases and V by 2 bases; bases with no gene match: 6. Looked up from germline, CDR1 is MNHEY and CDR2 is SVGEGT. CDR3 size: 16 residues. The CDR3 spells CASSYRDRGGDNEQFF. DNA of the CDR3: TGTGCCAGCAGTTACCGGGACAGGGGAGGGGACAATGAGCAGTTCTTC.

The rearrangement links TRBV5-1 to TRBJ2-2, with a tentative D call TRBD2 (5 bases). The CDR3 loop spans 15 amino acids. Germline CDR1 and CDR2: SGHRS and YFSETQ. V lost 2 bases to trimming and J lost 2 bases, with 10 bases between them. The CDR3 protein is CASSLGSANTGELFF. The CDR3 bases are TGCGCCAGCAGCTTAGGTAGCGCCAACACCGGGGAGCTGTTTTTT.

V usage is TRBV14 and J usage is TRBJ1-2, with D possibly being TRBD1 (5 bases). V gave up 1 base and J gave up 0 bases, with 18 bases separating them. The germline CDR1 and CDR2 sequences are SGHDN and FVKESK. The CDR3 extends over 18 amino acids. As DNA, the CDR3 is TGTGCCAGCAGCCAAGGGATTTGGGGCAGAAGATCTAACTATGGCTACACCTTC. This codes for CASSQGIWGRRSNYGYTF.

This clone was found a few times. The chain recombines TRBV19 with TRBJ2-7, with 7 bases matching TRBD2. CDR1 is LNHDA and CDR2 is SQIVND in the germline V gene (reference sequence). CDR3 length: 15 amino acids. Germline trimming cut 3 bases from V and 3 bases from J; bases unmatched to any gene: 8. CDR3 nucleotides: TGTGCCAGTAGTATTGGCCCTAGCGGCAACTACGAGCAGTACTTC. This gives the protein CASSIGPSGNYEQYF.

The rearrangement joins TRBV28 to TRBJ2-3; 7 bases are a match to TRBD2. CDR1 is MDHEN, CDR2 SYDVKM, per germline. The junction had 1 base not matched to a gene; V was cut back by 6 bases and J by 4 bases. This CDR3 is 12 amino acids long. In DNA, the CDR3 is TGTGCCAGCAGCGGGGGGTCAGATACGCAGTATTTT. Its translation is CASSGGSDTQYF.

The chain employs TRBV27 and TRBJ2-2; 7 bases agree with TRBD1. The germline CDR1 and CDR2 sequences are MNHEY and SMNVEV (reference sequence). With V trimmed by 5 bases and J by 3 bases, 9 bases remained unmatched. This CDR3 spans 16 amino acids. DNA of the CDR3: TGTGCCAGCAGTCCAAAACGGGACAGAGACACCGGGGAGCTGTTTTTT. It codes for CASSPKRDRDTGELFF.

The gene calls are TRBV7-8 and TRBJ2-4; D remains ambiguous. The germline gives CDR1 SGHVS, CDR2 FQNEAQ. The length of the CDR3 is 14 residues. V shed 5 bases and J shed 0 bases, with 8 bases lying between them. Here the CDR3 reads CASSPSPAKNIQYF. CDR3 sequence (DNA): TGTGCCAGCAGCCCCTCGCCAGCCAAAAACATTCAGTACTTC. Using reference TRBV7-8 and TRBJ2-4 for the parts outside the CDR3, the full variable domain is GAGVSQSPRYKVAKRGQDVALRCDPISGHVSLFWYQQALGQGPEFLTYFQNEAQLDKSGLPSDRFFAERPEGSVSTLKIQRTQQEDSAVYLCASSPSPAKNIQYFGAGTRLSVL.

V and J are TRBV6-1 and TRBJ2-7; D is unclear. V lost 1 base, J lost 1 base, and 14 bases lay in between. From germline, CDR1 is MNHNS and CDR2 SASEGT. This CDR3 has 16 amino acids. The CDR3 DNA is TGTGCCAGCAGTGAAGACTCCACCCTCCCGTCCTACGAGCAGTACTTC. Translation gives CASSEDSTLPSYEQYF.

CDR3 in DNA: TGTGCCACCGGCGGACGGGGGAACGGGGAGCTGTTTTTT. As protein: CATGGRGNGELFF. The chain uses TRBV24-1 and TRBJ2-2; maybe TRBD2 (6 bases). Germline assignment: CDR1 KGHDR and CDR2 SFDVKD. The CDR3 is 13 amino acids. Trimming pared 9 bases from V and 7 bases from J, leaving 14 bases between.